The T cell receptor beta chain under discussion was sequenced for a study of blood T cell repertoires in COVID-19. Study summary: The United States, Italy and Spain supplied acute and convalescent COVID-19 samples. Sources were T cells, B-cell-depleted T cells, or PBMCs; the material itself was cDNA or gDNA.

Germline V gene lookup returns CDR1 LNHDA and CDR2 SQIVND (reference sequence). There are 16 residues in the CDR3. V lost 6 bases and J lost 0; bases outside the gene matches: 10. Original handling: It was from reference gene primer amplification that nucleated cell counts were estimated. Repertoires were generated with immunoSEQ multiplex PCR, while TCRdb's copy carries only in-frame clones and drops some. V, J and clone size reflect that table, while D and trimming were determined from the DNA. Found here are 200,000 to 250,000 clones, 70% to 85% of them singletons; the top ten hold approximately 10%.

The specimen sequenced was peripheral blood. The origin of this receptor is a man over 45 with active or convalescent COVID-19. The chain couples TRBV19 to TRBJ1-1, with 7 bases lining up with TRBD1. CDR3 amino acids: CASSQQGRHMNTEAFF. As DNA, the CDR3 is TGTGCCAGTAGCCAACAGGGGAGGCATATGAACACTGAAGCTTTCTTT.